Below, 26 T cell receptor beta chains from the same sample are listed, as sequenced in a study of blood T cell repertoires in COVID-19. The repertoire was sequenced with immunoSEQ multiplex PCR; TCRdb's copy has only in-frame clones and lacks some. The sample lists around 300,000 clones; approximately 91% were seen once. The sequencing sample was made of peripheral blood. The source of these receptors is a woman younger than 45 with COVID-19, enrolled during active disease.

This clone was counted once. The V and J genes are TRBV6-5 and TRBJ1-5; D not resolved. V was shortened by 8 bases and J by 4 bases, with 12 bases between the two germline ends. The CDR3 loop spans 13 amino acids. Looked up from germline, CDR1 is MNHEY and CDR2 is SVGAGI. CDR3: CASSTSENQPQHF. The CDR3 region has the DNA TGTGCCAGCTCCACATCAGAAAATCAGCCCCAGCATTTT.

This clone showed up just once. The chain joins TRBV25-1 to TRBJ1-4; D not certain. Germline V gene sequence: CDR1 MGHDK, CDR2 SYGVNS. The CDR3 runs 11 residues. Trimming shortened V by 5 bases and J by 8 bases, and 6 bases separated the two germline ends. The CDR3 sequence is CASSSLEKLFF. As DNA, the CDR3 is TGTGCCAGCAGTTCCCTAGAAAAACTGTTTTTT. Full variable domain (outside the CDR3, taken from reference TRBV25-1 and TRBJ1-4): EADIYQTPRYLVIGTGKKITLECSQTMGHDKMYWYQQDPGMELHLIHYSYGVNSTEKGDLSSESTVSRIRTEHFPLTLESARPSHTSQYLCASSSLEKLFFGSGTQLSVL.

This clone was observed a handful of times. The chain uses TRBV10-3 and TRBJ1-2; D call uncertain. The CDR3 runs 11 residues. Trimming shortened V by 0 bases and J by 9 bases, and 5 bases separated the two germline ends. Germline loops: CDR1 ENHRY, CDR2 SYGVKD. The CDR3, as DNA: TGTGCCATCAGTGAGTCGCTAAGCTACACCTTC. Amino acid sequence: CAISESLSYTF.

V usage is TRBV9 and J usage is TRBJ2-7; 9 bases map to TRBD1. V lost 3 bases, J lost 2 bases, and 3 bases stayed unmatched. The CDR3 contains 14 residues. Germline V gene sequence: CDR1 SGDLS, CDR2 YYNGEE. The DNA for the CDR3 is TGTGCCAGCAGCGCCGGGACAGGGCCCTACGAGCAGTACTTC. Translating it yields CASSAGTGPYEQYF.

The CDR3 DNA follows: TGTGCCATCAGTGGAACGGGACAGACGAGCTCTGGGGCCAACGTCCTGACTTTC. It encodes CAISGTGQTSSGANVLTF. The V call is TRBV10-3, the J call TRBJ2-6, with 7 bases that match TRBD1. Per germline, CDR1 ENHRY and CDR2 SYGVKD. CDR3 length equals 18 residues. With 4 bases clipped from V and 0 bases from J, the junction kept 9 bases outside the gene matches.

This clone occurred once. CDR3 coding DNA: TGTGCCAGTAGTTCGGGAGGGGGCGGGGAGCTGTTTTTT. Translation gives CASSSGGGGELFF. The rearrangement links TRBV19 to TRBJ2-2; TRBD2 agrees at 8 bases. The V gene end was trimmed by 5 bases and the J gene end by 7 bases; junction bases not matched to a gene: 3. The germline CDR1 and CDR2 sequences are LNHDA and SQIVND (reference sequence). The CDR3 loop spans 13 amino acids.

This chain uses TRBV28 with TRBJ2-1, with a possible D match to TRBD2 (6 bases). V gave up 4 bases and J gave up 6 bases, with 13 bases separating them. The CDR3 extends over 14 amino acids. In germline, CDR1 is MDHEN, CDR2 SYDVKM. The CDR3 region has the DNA TGTGCCAGCAGTTCCGCGGGGAGGACCAATGAGCAGTTCTTC. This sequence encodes CASSSAGRTNEQFF.

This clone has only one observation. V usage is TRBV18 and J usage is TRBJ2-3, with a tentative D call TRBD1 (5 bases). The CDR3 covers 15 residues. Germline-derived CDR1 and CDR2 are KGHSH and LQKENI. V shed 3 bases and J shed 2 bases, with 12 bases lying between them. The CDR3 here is CASSPRTLLTDTQYF. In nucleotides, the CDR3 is TGTGCCAGCTCACCCCGGACACTTCTCACAGATACGCAGTATTTT. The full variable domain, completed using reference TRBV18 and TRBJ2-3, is NAGVMQNPRHLVRRRGQEARLRCSPMKGHSHVYWYRQLPEEGLKFMVYLQKENIIDESGMPKERFSAEFPKEGPSILRIQQVVRGDSAAYFCASSPRTLLTDTQYFGPGTRLTVL.

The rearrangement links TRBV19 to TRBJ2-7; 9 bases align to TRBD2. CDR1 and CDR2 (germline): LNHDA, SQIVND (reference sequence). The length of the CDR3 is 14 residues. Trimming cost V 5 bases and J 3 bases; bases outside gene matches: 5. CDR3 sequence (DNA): TGTGCCAGTAGTCCTACTAGCGGGTACTACGAGCAGTACTTC. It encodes CASSPTSGYYEQYF.

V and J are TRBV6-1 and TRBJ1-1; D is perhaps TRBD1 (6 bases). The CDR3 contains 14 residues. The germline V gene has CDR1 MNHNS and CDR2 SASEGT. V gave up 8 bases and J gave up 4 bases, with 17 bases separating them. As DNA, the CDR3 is TGTGCCAGCCGAGGGTCACAGGGATCCACTGAAGCTTTCTTT. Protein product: CASRGSQGSTEAFF.

The CDR3 DNA is TGTGCCACCAGCAGAGACCTGACTATAGTAGAGACCCAGTACTTC. It translates to CATSRDLTIVETQYF. The chain is built from TRBV15 and TRBJ2-5, with a tentative D call TRBD2 (5 bases). CDR1 and CDR2 from the germline V gene are LNHNV and YYDKDF (reference sequence). The V end lost 0 bases, the J end lost 4 bases, and 12 bases lay between the germline ends. The CDR3 runs to 15 residues.

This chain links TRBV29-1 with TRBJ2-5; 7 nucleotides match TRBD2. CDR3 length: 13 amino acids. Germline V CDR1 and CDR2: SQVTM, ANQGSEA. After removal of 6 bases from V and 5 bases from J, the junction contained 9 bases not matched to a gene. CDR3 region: CSVEAGRGETQYF. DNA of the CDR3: TGCAGCGTGGAGGCAGGGAGGGGTGAGACCCAGTACTTC.

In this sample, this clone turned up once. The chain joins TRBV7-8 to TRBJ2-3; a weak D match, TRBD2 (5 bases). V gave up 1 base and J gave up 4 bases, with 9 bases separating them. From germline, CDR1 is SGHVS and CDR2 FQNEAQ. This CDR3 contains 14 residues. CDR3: CASSLEASSDTQYF. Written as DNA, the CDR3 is TGTGCCAGCAGCTTAGAGGCTAGCTCAGATACGCAGTATTTT.

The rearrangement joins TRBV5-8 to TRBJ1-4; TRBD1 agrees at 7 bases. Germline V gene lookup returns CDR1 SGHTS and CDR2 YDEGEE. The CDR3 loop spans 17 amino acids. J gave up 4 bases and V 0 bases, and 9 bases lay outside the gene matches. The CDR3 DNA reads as TGTGCCAGCAGCTTGGATAGGGGGCTACCGAATAATGAAAAACTGTTTTTT. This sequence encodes CASSLDRGLPNNEKLFF.

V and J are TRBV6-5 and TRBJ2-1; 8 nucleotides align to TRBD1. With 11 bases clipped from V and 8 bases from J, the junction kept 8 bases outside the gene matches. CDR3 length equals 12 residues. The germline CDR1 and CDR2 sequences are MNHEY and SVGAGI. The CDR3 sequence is CASRTGNYEQFF. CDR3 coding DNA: TGTGCCTCTCGGACAGGGAACTATGAGCAGTTCTTC.

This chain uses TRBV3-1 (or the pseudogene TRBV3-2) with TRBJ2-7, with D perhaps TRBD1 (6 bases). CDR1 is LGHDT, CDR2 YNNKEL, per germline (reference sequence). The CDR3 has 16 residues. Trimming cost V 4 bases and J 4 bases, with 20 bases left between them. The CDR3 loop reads CASSPSRDNPRYEQYF. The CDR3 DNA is TGTGCCAGCAGCCCATCCCGGGACAACCCACGGTACGAGCAGTACTTC.

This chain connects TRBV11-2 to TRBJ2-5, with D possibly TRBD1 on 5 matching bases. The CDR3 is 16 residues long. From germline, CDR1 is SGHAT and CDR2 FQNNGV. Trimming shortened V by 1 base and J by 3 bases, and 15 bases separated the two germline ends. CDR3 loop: CASSLVGRVGKETQYF. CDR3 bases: TGTGCCAGCAGCTTAGTTGGCAGGGTTGGGAAAGAGACCCAGTACTTC. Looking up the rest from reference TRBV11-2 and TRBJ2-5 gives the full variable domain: EAGVAQSPRYKIIEKRQSVAFWCNPISGHATLYWYQQILGQGPKLLIQFQNNGVVDDSQLPKDRFSAERLKGVDSTLKIQPAKLEDSAVYLCASSLVGRVGKETQYFGPGTRLLVL.

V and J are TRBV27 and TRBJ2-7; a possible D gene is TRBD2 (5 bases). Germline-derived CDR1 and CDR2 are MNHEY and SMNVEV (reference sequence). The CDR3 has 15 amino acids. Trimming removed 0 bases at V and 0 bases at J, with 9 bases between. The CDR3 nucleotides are TGTGCCAGCAGTTTATCGGCGGGTGGCTCCTACGAGCAGTACTTC. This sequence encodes CASSLSAGGSYEQYF.

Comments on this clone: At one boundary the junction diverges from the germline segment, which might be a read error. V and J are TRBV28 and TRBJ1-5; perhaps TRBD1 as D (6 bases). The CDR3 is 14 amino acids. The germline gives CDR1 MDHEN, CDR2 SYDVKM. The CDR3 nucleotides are TGTGCCAGCAATTTACAGGGTTGGAATCAGCCCCAGCATTTT. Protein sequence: CASNLQGWNQPQHF.

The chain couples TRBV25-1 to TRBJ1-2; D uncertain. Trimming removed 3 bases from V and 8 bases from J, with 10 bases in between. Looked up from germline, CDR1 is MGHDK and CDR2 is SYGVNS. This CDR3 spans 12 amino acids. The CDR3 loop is CASSDSPGGYTF. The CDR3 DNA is TGTGCCAGCAGTGACAGTCCTGGCGGCTACACCTTC.

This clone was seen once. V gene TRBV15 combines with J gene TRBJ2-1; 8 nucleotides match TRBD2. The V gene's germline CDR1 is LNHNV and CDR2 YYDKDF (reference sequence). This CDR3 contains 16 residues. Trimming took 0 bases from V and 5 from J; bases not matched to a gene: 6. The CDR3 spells CATSRDPAGGNNEQFF. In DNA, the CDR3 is TGTGCCACCAGCAGAGATCCGGCGGGAGGTAACAATGAGCAGTTCTTC.

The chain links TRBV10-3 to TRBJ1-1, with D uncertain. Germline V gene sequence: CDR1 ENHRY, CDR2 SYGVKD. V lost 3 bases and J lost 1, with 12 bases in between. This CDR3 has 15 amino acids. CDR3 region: CAISDGGLGNTEAFF. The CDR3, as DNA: TGTGCCATCAGTGATGGCGGACTGGGGAACACTGAAGCTTTCTTT.

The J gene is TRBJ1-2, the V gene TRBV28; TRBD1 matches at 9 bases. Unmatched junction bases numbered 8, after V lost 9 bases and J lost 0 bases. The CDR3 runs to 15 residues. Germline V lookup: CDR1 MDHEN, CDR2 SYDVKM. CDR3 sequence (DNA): TGTGCCAGTAAAACAGGGGGCTTGACTAACTATGGCTACACCTTC. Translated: CASKTGGLTNYGYTF.

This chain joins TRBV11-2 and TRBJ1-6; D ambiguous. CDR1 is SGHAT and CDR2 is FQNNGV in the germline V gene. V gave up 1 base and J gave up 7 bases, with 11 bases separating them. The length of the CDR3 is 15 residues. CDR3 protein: CASSLAIGENSPLHF. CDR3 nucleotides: TGTGCCAGCAGCTTAGCGATCGGAGAGAATTCACCCCTCCACTTT.

The CDR3 nucleotides are TGTGCCAGCAGTGAGGGACAGGGGTATGAAAAACTGTTTTTT. This translates into CASSEGQGYEKLFF. V usage is TRBV6-1 and J usage is TRBJ1-4, with 10 bases identical to TRBD1. This CDR3 is built from 14 residues. Germline V gene sequence: CDR1 MNHNS, CDR2 SASEGT. The trim removed 3 bases at V and 6 bases at J, leaving 1 base unmatched.

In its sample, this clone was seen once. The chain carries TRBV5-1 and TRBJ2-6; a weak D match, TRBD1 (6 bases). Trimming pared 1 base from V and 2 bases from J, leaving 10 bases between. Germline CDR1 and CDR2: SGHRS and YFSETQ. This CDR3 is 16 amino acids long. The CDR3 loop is CASSLRQGTGANVLTF. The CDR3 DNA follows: TGCGCCAGCAGCTTGAGGCAGGGGACTGGGGCCAACGTCCTGACTTTC.